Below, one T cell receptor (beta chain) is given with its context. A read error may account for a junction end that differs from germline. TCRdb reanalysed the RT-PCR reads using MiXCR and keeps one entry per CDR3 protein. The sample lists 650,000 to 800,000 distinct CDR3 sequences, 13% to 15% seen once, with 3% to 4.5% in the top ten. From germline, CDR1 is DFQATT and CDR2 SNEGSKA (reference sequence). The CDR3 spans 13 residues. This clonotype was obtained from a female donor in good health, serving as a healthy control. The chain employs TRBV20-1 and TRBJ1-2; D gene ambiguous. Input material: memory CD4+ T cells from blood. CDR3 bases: TGCAGTGCTAGAGTTGCCCCGAACTATGGCTACGCCTTC. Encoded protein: CSARVAPNYGYAF.